A single sample gave rise to the 27 T cell receptor beta chains below, sequenced in a study of cytomegalovirus exposure and HLA in healthy donors. Researchers ran the PCR with 60 Vbeta and 13 Jbeta primers. TCRdb's copy holds only in-frame clones and misses some; the assay was immunoSEQ multiplex PCR. The sample holds around 140,000 clones, roughly three fifths seen once. The sequencing sample was made of PBMCs. These receptors were obtained from a woman aged 40 to 50 in good health and CMV-seronegative.

V usage is TRBV5-4 and J usage is TRBJ2-6; the D gene is possibly TRBD2 (6 bases). CDR1 and CDR2 from the germline V gene are SGHNT and YYREEE (reference sequence). This CDR3 spans 15 amino acids. Trimming left V 3 bases short and J 3 bases short, with 10 bases between. CDR3 protein: CASSSQGLGANVLTF. The CDR3 bases are TGTGCCAGCAGCTCTCAGGGACTTGGGGCCAACGTCCTGACTTTC. Variable domain in full (rest from reference TRBV5-4 and TRBJ2-6): ETGVTQSPTHLIKTRGQQVTLRCSSQSGHNTVSWYQQALGQGPQFIFQYYREEENGRGNFPPRFSGLQFPNYSSELNVNALELDDSALYLCASSSQGLGANVLTFGAGSRLTVL.

The chain has TRBV9 and TRBJ2-7, with D possibly being TRBD2 (5 bases). Trimming took off 0 bases at V and 2 bases at J, with 12 bases between the two ends. CDR1 is SGDLS and CDR2 is YYNGEE in the germline V gene. This CDR3 is built from 15 residues. CDR3 in DNA: TGTGCCAGCAGCGTAGCGGCGGGTCCAGCCTACGAGCAGTACTTC. Translating gives CASSVAAGPAYEQYF.

The rearrangement links TRBV5-1 to TRBJ2-3, with D possibly being TRBD2 (6 bases). This CDR3 region has 15 residues. Per germline, CDR1 SGHRS and CDR2 YFSETQ. V was trimmed by 7 bases and J by 2 bases, leaving 17 bases between them. CDR3 nucleotides: TGCGCCAGCTACTCCGTCGGGGGTGTCACAGATACGCAGTATTTT. Protein: CASYSVGGVTDTQYF.

This clone has more than one count but fewer than ten. V usage is TRBV7-6 and J usage is TRBJ2-5, with D possibly TRBD2 on 5 matching bases. Trimming took 1 base from V and 7 from J, leaving 10 bases between them. This CDR3 is 13 amino acids long. CDR1 and CDR2 (germline): SGHVS, FNYEAQ. CDR3 sequence: CASSLESRGTQYF. For the CDR3, the DNA is TGTGCCAGCAGCTTAGAGAGCCGGGGGACCCAGTACTTC.

The rearrangement links TRBV9 to TRBJ2-1; no definite D call. Germline V gene data show CDR1 as SGDLS and CDR2 as YYNGEE. V was clipped by 0 bases and J by 8 bases, with 12 bases between them. CDR3 length equals 14 residues. The CDR3 reads CASSVGIVSDEQFF. The CDR3 region has the DNA TGTGCCAGCAGCGTAGGCATCGTATCGGATGAGCAGTTCTTC. Full variable domain (missing parts from reference TRBV9 and TRBJ2-1): DSGVTQTPKHLITATGQRVTLRCSPRSGDLSVYWYQQSLDQGLQFLIQYYNGEERAKGNILERFSAQQFPDLHSELNLSSLELGDSALYFCASSVGIVSDEQFFGPGTRLTVL.

This clone has just one count. The gene calls are TRBV7-3 and TRBJ2-1, with 7 bases aligning to TRBD1. This CDR3 comprises 11 residues. The ends lost 4 bases at V and 9 bases at J; junction bases unmatched: 0. Germline V gene data show CDR1 as SGHTA and CDR2 as FQGTGA. CDR3 amino acids: CASSYRGEQFF. The CDR3 coding sequence is TGTGCCAGCAGCTACAGGGGTGAGCAGTTCTTC.

This clone was counted between two and nine times. This chain joins TRBV4-3 and TRBJ2-7, with D possibly matching TRBD1 (7 bases). CDR3 length: 13 residues. The germline gives CDR1 LGHNA, CDR2 YSLEER. V was trimmed by 4 bases and J by 7 bases, leaving 14 bases between them. This CDR3 is CASSRQGGEEQYF. The CDR3 bases are TGCGCCAGCAGCCGGCAGGGGGGTGAGGAGCAGTACTTC.

This clone was seen a few times. Its ends do not fully match the called genes, so a read error is possible. This CDR3 is also generated by other DNA sequences in the sample. The V and J genes are TRBV11-2 and TRBJ1-6; D may be TRBD1 (5 bases). Looked up from germline, CDR1 is SGHAT and CDR2 is FQNNGV. The CDR3 is 14 residues long. The CDR3: CASSLVQTDSPLHF. In nucleotides, the CDR3 is TGTGCCAGCAGCTTAGTGCAGACAGATTCCCCCCTCCACTTT.

This chain connects TRBV5-1 to TRBJ2-2; D perhaps matches TRBD2 (5 bases). V lost 3 bases and J lost 0, with 9 bases in between. Germline CDR1 and CDR2: SGHRS and YFSETQ. The CDR3 is made up of 15 amino acids. The CDR3 DNA reads as TGCGCCAGCAGCTCCCAGAGGGCGAACACCGGGGAGCTGTTTTTT. Protein sequence: CASSSQRANTGELFF.

This clone was detected only a few times. The chain uses TRBV6-5 and TRBJ1-5; 8 bases are shared with TRBD1. The CDR3 consists of 15 residues. The V gene end was trimmed by 5 bases and the J gene end by 5 bases; junction bases not matched to a gene: 8. Germline-derived CDR1 and CDR2 are MNHEY and SVGAGI. In DNA, the CDR3 is TGTGCCAGCAGTCAAGACAGGGGAGGCCATCAGCCCCAGCATTTT. It translates to CASSQDRGGHQPQHF.

The gene calls are TRBV30 and TRBJ2-5, with 7 bases that match TRBD1. The DNA end is more similar to TRBJ2-7, so the J call may be wrong. Per the germline V gene, CDR1 is GTSNPN and CDR2 is SVGIG (reference sequence). The CDR3 is 14 amino acids. This chain's CDR3 is CAWSLATGAYEQYF. For the CDR3, the DNA is TGTGCCTGGAGTTTGGCCACAGGGGCCTACGAGCAGTACTTC.

CDR3 residues: CSVAGQPNEKLFF. CDR3 nucleotide sequence: TGCAGCGTCGCGGGACAGCCTAATGAAAAACTGTTTTTT. The chain recombines TRBV29-1 with TRBJ1-4, with 7 bases matching TRBD1. V dropped 6 bases and J dropped 3; count of bases not matched to a gene: 4. The CDR3 sequence is 13 residues long. The germline V gene has CDR1 SQVTM and CDR2 ANQGSEA.

This clone was seen a single time. V and J are TRBV18 and TRBJ2-5, with a tentative D call TRBD2 (6 bases). Germline V gives CDR1 KGHSH, CDR2 LQKENI. V lost 3 bases to trimming and J lost 5 bases, with 13 bases between them. The CDR3 spans 14 residues. The CDR3 nucleotides are TGTGCCAGCTCACCCGGGAGCATAGGCGAGACCCAGTACTTC. Protein: CASSPGSIGETQYF.

V is TRBV4-2 and J is TRBJ2-1; the match to TRBD2 covers 14 bases. Germline V gene data show CDR1 as LGHNA and CDR2 as YNFKEQ. The CDR3 totals 16 residues. The junction had 8 bases not matched to a gene; V was cut back by 7 bases and J by 6 bases. This chain's CDR3 is CASTGTSGGRGNEQFF. The CDR3 DNA is TGTGCCAGCACCGGGACTAGCGGGGGTCGCGGCAATGAGCAGTTCTTC.

The rearrangement uses TRBV29-1 and TRBJ2-5; D might be TRBD1 (6 bases). Germline CDR1 reads SQVTM; CDR2 reads ANQGSEA. Trimming took off 3 bases at V and 1 base at J, with 12 bases between the two ends. CDR3 length: 14 residues. CDR3 bases: TGCAGCGTTGAGAGAGGACAGACCCAAGAGACCCAGTACTTC. Encoded protein: CSVERGQTQETQYF.

The chain combines TRBV5-1 with TRBJ2-5; TRBD1 agrees at 11 bases. CDR1 SGHRS and CDR2 YFSETQ come from the germline V gene. The CDR3 consists of 15 residues. V gave up 3 bases and J gave up 5 bases; unmatched junction bases: 6. The CDR3 nucleotides are TGCGCCAGCAGCTGGGGGACAGGGGGTCGCGAGACCCAGTACTTC. Protein: CASSWGTGGRETQYF.

This chain joins TRBV5-4 and TRBJ1-2, with 7 bases fitting TRBD1. V was pared by 4 bases and J by 4 bases, with 13 bases of the junction left unmatched. Germline loops: CDR1 SGHNT, CDR2 YYREEE (reference sequence). The CDR3 totals 16 residues. Written as DNA, the CDR3 is TGTGCCAGCAGCCGCGGACAGGCTTTATCGGTCTATGGCTACACCTTC. The encoded protein is CASSRGQALSVYGYTF.

V and J are TRBV29-1 and TRBJ2-3; 8 bases match TRBD1. This CDR3 region has 14 residues. The junction had 9 bases not matched to a gene; V was cut back by 6 bases and J by 4 bases. Germline values: CDR1 SQVTM, CDR2 ANQGSEA. CDR3 bases: TGCAGCGTACAGGGGGAGTGGATTGCAGATACGCAGTATTTT. The encoded protein is CSVQGEWIADTQYF.

V gene TRBV28 combines with J gene TRBJ1-5; unclear D gene. The CDR3 is 14 amino acids. Germline V gene lookup returns CDR1 MDHEN and CDR2 SYDVKM. Trimming removed 6 bases at V and 3 bases at J, with 12 bases between. The CDR3 sequence is CASRGEINNQPQHF. CDR3 coding DNA: TGTGCCAGCAGGGGAGAGATAAACAATCAGCCCCAGCATTTT.

The chain couples TRBV5-6 to TRBJ1-3, with D possibly matching TRBD1 (5 bases). V dropped 4 bases and J dropped 2 bases, with 19 bases sitting between them. Germline V gene data show CDR1 as SGHDT and CDR2 as YYEEEE. This CDR3 has 17 residues. CDR3 in DNA: TGTGCCAGCAGCGTCACGGTCAGGGTTTCGGCTGGAAACACCATATATTTT. Its translation is CASSVTVRVSAGNTIYF.

The gene calls are TRBV5-4 and TRBJ1-4; D is uncertain. CDR3 length: 13 residues. Germline V gene lookup returns CDR1 SGHNT and CDR2 YYREEE (reference sequence). The V gene lost 1 base and the J gene lost 8 bases, with 9 bases spanning the gap. The DNA for the CDR3 is TGTGCCAGCAGCTTGCATGGTGGCGAAAAACTGTTTTTT. This codes for CASSLHGGEKLFF. The entire variable domain, with the rest obtained from reference TRBV5-4 and TRBJ1-4, is as follows: ETGVTQSPTHLIKTRGQQVTLRCSSQSGHNTVSWYQQALGQGPQFIFQYYREEENGRGNFPPRFSGLQFPNYSSELNVNALELDDSALYLCASSLHGGEKLFFGSGTQLSVL.

The CDR3 region has the DNA TGTGCCAGCTCGCCAGGGACAAGGGGGACACAAGAGACCCAGTACTTC. It is translated as CASSPGTRGTQETQYF. This chain links TRBV18 with TRBJ2-5, with D possibly being TRBD1 (6 bases). Deletions cut 6 bases from V and 2 bases from J, with 19 bases between. The CDR3 totals 16 residues. Germline V lookup: CDR1 KGHSH, CDR2 LQKENI.

J is TRBJ1-2 and V is TRBV11-2; TRBD1 matches at 7 bases. The CDR3 has 17 amino acids. V shed 1 base and J 4 bases; nucleotides not matched to a gene: 12. Germline loops: CDR1 SGHAT, CDR2 FQNNGV. The CDR3 region is CASSLVSGQPTVYGYTF. The CDR3 DNA sequence: TGTGCCAGCAGCTTAGTTTCGGGACAGCCTACTGTCTATGGCTACACCTTC.

In this sample, this clone turned up once. The chain links TRBV4-3 to TRBJ1-1, with 8 bases lining up with TRBD1. Germline V gene lookup returns CDR1 LGHNA and CDR2 YSLEER. The ends lost 0 bases at V and 1 base at J; junction bases unmatched: 1. The CDR3 runs to 15 residues. CDR3 region: CASSQDRGPNTEAFF. The CDR3, as DNA: TGCGCCAGCAGCCAAGACAGGGGGCCGAACACTGAAGCTTTCTTT.

The chain combines TRBV30 with TRBJ1-1; D gene ambiguous. Trimming stripped 2 bases from V and 4 bases from J, with 11 bases between. This CDR3 comprises 13 residues. Looked up from germline, CDR1 is GTSNPN and CDR2 is SVGIG (reference sequence). The CDR3 nucleotides read TGTGCCTGGAGTCCCGGGGAGGTCACTGAAGCTTTCTTT. This sequence encodes CAWSPGEVTEAFF.

The rearrangement links TRBV6-5 to TRBJ2-2, with a tentative D call TRBD2 (5 bases). The ends were cut back, 4 bases at V and 7 bases at J, with 7 bases in the middle. This CDR3 region has 12 residues. Germline CDR1 reads MNHEY; CDR2 reads SVGAGI. The CDR3 spells CASSLLGGELFF. Here the CDR3 DNA reads TGTGCCAGCAGTTTACTAGGCGGGGAGCTGTTTTTT.

The chain combines TRBV7-2 with TRBJ2-7, with 11 bases aligning to TRBD2. The V gene's germline CDR1 is SGHTA and CDR2 FQGNSA. V lost 5 bases to trimming and J lost 5 bases; unmatched junction nucleotides: 17. This CDR3 is built from 18 residues. CDR3 residues: CASSPRSPLAGVENEQYF. CDR3 in DNA: TGTGCCAGCAGCCCACGCTCCCCACTAGCGGGGGTTGAGAACGAGCAGTACTTC. The full variable domain, completed using reference TRBV7-2 and TRBJ2-7, is GAGVSQSPSNKVTEKGKDVELRCDPISGHTALYWYRQSLGQGLEFLIYFQGNSAPDKSGLPSDRFSAERTGGSVSTLTIQRTQQEDSAVYLCASSPRSPLAGVENEQYFGPGTRLTVT.